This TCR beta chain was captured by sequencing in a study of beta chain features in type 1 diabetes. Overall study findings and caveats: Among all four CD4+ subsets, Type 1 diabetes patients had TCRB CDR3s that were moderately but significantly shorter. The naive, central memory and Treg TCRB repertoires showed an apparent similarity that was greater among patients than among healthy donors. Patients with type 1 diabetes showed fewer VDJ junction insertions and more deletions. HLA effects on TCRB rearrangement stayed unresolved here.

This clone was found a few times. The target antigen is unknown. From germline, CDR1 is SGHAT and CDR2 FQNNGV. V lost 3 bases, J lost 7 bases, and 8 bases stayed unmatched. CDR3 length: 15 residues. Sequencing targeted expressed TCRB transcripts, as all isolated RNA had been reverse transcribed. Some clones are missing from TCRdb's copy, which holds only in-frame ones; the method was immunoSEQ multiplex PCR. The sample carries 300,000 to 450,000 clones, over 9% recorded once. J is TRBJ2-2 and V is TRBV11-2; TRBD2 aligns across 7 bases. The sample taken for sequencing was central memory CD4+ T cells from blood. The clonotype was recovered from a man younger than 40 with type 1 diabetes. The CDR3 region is CASSLPAGWNGELFF. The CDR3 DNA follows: TGTGCCAGCAGCTTGCCAGCGGGATGGAACGGGGAGCTGTTTTTT.